A single T cell receptor beta chain is shown here with its context. Its target is not known. A second PCR, run for about 6 to 11 cycles, used a sample-barcoded 5' primer plus a J-beta primer mix. Researchers report that a template-switch adaptor with 12 random nucleotides tagged each cDNA molecule. TCRdb independently ran MiXCR on the 5' RACE reads; one entry per CDR3 protein. This table holds roughly 800,000 distinct CDR3 sequences, about 36% found once. CDR3 size: 15 residues. Between the trimmed V and J ends, which lost 2 bases and 5 bases, there was a span of 12 bases. The data were obtained in a study of blood T cells in healthy people across ages. Study at large: When template switching was applied, about one barcoded beta molecule was captured per two T cells.

Findings and limits, study-wide: Per-million-T-cell TCR beta diversity fell roughly linearly with age. As naive T cell percentage varied, TCR beta diversity correlated strongly with it.

This TCR was sampled from a man aged 18 to 30 in good health. V is TRBV12-3 or TRBV12-4 and J is TRBJ1-4, with D unresolved. The sequencing sample was made of blood. CDR3 region: CASSLNPSSNEKLFF. The DNA of the CDR3 is TGTGCCAGCAGTTTAAACCCCAGTTCCAATGAAAAACTGTTTTTT.